These 18 T cell receptor beta chains share one sample of origin, sequenced in a study of OX40 agonist ivuxolimab in advanced cancers. Sequenced by immunoSEQ multiplex PCR; TCRdb stores in-frame clones only, minus some. In the table there are approximately 58,000 clones, 80% to 90% of which are singletons. The sample here was CD4+ or CD8+ T cells sorted from blood, taken in a trial of the OX40 agonist ivuxolimab. Receptors originate from an adult with an advanced solid tumor such as melanoma, head and neck, liver or kidney cancer.

Only one count was recorded for this clone. This chain links TRBV6-5 with TRBJ1-4, with D tentatively TRBD1 (6 bases). V was shortened by 6 bases and J by 8 bases, with 13 bases between the two germline ends. Germline V gene data show CDR1 as MNHEY and CDR2 as SVGAGI. CDR3 size: 13 residues. In DNA, the CDR3 is TGTGCCAGCAGGGAAAACAGGGACGAAAAACTGTTTTTT. Translated, it gives CASRENRDEKLFF.

This clone was counted a single time. The chain uses TRBV6-1 and TRBJ2-7, with D possibly being TRBD1 (6 bases). Trimming stripped 7 bases from V and 3 bases from J, with 16 bases between. The CDR3 covers 14 residues. Germline V gives CDR1 MNHNS, CDR2 SASEGT. CDR3: CASIGARGNYEQYF. Here the CDR3 DNA reads TGTGCCAGCATTGGGGCTAGGGGGAACTACGAGCAGTACTTC.

The rearrangement uses TRBV28 and TRBJ2-5; D ambiguous. Germline V gene lookup returns CDR1 MDHEN and CDR2 SYDVKM. CDR3 length equals 16 residues. The V end lost 5 bases, the J end lost 2 bases, and 18 bases lay between the germline ends. CDR3 sequence (DNA): TGTGCCAGCAGTCCCCTTTACTCCCAACTACAAGAGACCCAGTACTTC. Its protein is CASSPLYSQLQETQYF.

The gene calls are TRBV28 and TRBJ2-5, with D possibly TRBD1 on 9 matching bases. The end of the DNA is better explained by TRBJ2-7, so the J call may be wrong. There are 20 residues in the CDR3. Germline CDR1 MDHEN, CDR2 SYDVKM. In DNA, the CDR3 is TGTGCCAGCAGTTTTAGGCGGGGGACAGGGCGACGCGGGAGGCCCTACGAGCAGTACTTC. Encoded protein: CASSFRRGTGRRGRPYEQYF.

V gene TRBV5-6 combines with J gene TRBJ2-1, with 8 bases that match TRBD1. Germline V gene sequence: CDR1 SGHDT, CDR2 YYEEEE. There are 13 residues in the CDR3. The trim removed 7 bases at V and 14 bases at J, leaving 14 bases unmatched. CDR3 nucleotide sequence: TGTGCCAGCTTGGACAGGGCCTCTTCTATAAAGTTCTTC. It specifies CASLDRASSIKFF.

The genes are TRBV28 and TRBJ2-1; 11 nucleotides agree with TRBD2. CDR3 length equals 14 residues. With 4 bases clipped from V and 12 bases from J, the junction kept 8 bases outside the gene matches. Per the germline V gene, CDR1 is MDHEN and CDR2 is SYDVKM. The CDR3 here is CASSWGLAVRGQFF. CDR3 DNA: TGTGCCAGCAGTTGGGGACTAGCGGTACGGGGGCAGTTCTTC. Looking up the rest from reference TRBV28 and TRBJ2-1 gives the full variable domain: DVKVTQSSRYLVKRTGEKVFLECVQDMDHENMFWYRQDPGLGLRLIYFSYDVKMKEKGDIPEGYSVSREKKERFSLILESASTNQTSMYLCASSWGLAVRGQFFGPGTRLTVL.

The chain combines TRBV27 with TRBJ2-7; TRBD1 matches at 7 bases. Germline V gene data show CDR1 as MNHEY and CDR2 as SMNVEV (reference sequence). The V gene end was trimmed by 8 bases and the J gene end by 0 bases; junction bases not matched to a gene: 10. This CDR3 spans 15 amino acids. This chain's CDR3 is CASSPRQGLSYEQYF. The CDR3, as DNA: TGTGCCAGCTCCCCTAGACAGGGCCTCTCCTACGAGCAGTACTTC.

J is TRBJ2-2 and V is TRBV28, with TRBD2 matching over 7 bases. This CDR3 region has 14 residues. J lost 6 bases, V lost 5 bases, and 6 bases had no gene match. In germline, CDR1 is MDHEN, CDR2 SYDVKM. The CDR3 region is CASSLGGLPGELFF. The CDR3 DNA reads TGTGCCAGCAGTCTGGGGGGGTTACCCGGGGAGCTGTTTTTT.

This clone appeared a few times. This chain links TRBV5-6 with TRBJ1-1; D ambiguous. Germline V CDR1 and CDR2: SGHDT, YYEEEE. The CDR3 has 15 amino acids. V gave up 0 bases and J gave up 3 bases, with 12 bases separating them. In DNA, the CDR3 is TGTGCCAGCAGCTTGGAATTGACACCAGACACTGAAGCTTTCTTT. Protein: CASSLELTPDTEAFF.

The V gene is TRBV6-6, the J gene TRBJ2-3; the D gene could be TRBD1 or TRBD2 (5 bases each). Germline V gene lookup returns CDR1 MNHNY and CDR2 SVGAGI (reference sequence). The CDR3 loop spans 14 amino acids. V lost 2 bases to trimming and J lost 5 bases, with 11 bases between them. CDR3 residues: CASSYGRGGDTQYF. DNA for the CDR3: TGTGCCAGCAGTTACGGACGTGGGGGAGATACGCAGTATTTT.

This chain joins TRBV6-6 and TRBJ1-5, with TRBD1 as a possible D gene (6 bases). Germline CDR1 MNHNY, CDR2 SVGAGI (reference sequence). This CDR3 region has 12 residues. V was clipped by 9 bases and J by 4 bases, with 10 bases between them. The CDR3 spells CASGQPNQPQHF. For the CDR3, the DNA is TGTGCCAGTGGACAGCCAAATCAGCCCCAGCATTTT.

This clone was counted a single time. V gene TRBV7-6 combines with J gene TRBJ2-3; 10 bases agree with TRBD2. This CDR3 has 17 amino acids. Germline CDR1 SGHVS, CDR2 FNYEAQ. Unmatched junction bases numbered 13, after V lost 4 bases and J lost 6 bases. The DNA for the CDR3 is TGTGCCAGCAGCTCCCCCAGCGGGAGGGCCCGGTGGGATACGCAGTATTTT. Its protein product is CASSSPSGRARWDTQYF.

The chain recombines TRBV25-1 with TRBJ2-5; 7 nucleotides match TRBD2. Losses at the gene ends were 4 bases for V and 3 bases for J; bases not matched to a gene: 5. Germline V lookup: CDR1 MGHDK, CDR2 SYGVNS. The CDR3 runs to 14 residues. This CDR3 is CASSGWAGEETQYF. In DNA, the CDR3 is TGTGCCAGCAGTGGGTGGGCGGGAGAAGAGACCCAGTACTTC.

The chain uses TRBV7-2 and TRBJ1-2; D possibly corresponds to TRBD1 (6 bases). Trimming removed 4 bases at V and 8 bases at J, with 20 bases between. The CDR3 contains 15 residues. Germline CDR1 reads SGHTA; CDR2 reads FQGNSA. The CDR3 DNA sequence: TGTGCCAGCAGCTACCGGGACACTTCTACGGGAGGCTACACCTTC. The encoded protein is CASSYRDTSTGGYTF.

The chain employs TRBV6-1 and TRBJ2-7, with 8 nucleotides matching TRBD1. V trimming: 6 bases; J trimming: 6 bases; junction bases outside the gene matches: 10. The CDR3 consists of 14 residues. The V gene's germline CDR1 is MNHNS and CDR2 SASEGT. CDR3 in DNA: TGTGCCAGCAGGATGACAGGGGCGTTCGCCGAGCAGTACTTC. Its protein is CASRMTGAFAEQYF.

The chain links TRBV7-2 to TRBJ1-2; 8 bases map to TRBD1. V was clipped by 1 base and J by 6 bases; unmatched bases: 4. CDR3 length equals 14 residues. CDR1 and CDR2 from the germline V gene are SGHTA and FQGNSA. In DNA form, the CDR3 reads TGTGCCAGCAGCTTAGGCGACAGGGGAGATGGCTACACCTTC. This encodes CASSLGDRGDGYTF.

The V and J genes are TRBV27 and TRBJ2-5; TRBD2 aligns across 7 bases. The junction had 2 bases not matched to a gene; V was cut back by 1 base and J by 3 bases. The CDR3 is made up of 14 amino acids. Germline V gene sequence: CDR1 MNHEY, CDR2 SMNVEV (reference sequence). The CDR3 bases are TGTGCCAGCAGTTTATGGGGGGGAGAAGAGACCCAGTACTTC. Encoded protein: CASSLWGGEETQYF.

This chain connects TRBV2 to TRBJ2-7; 7 nucleotides align to TRBD2. V trimming: 5 bases; J trimming: 4 bases; junction bases outside the gene matches: 11. The CDR3 is 15 amino acids. CDR1 is SNHLY, CDR2 FYNNEI, per germline. CDR3 sequence: CASSILGEGLYEQYF. In nucleotides, the CDR3 is TGTGCCAGCAGTATCCTGGGGGAGGGCCTTTACGAGCAGTACTTC.